This T cell receptor (beta chain) was retrieved from a study of blood T cell repertoires in COVID-19. At the level of the study: The United States, Italy and Spain supplied acute and convalescent COVID-19 samples.

In the authors' workflow: Estimates of nucleated cell counts were drawn from the amplification of reference gene primers. Using immunoSEQ multiplex PCR, the repertoire was profiled, and TCRdb retains in-frame clones only, with some absent. The V and J calls and the clone size are those of that table, but D and trimming were determined from the DNA. The sample lists about 120,000 clones; 65% to 90% were seen once. The CDR3 runs to 19 residues. Germline V gene lookup returns CDR1 MNHEY and CDR2 SMNVEV (reference sequence). Unmatched junction bases numbered 20, after V lost 3 bases and J lost 8 bases. The sequencing input was peripheral blood. The J gene is TRBJ2-3, the V gene TRBV27; TRBD2 matches 10 bases. This receptor was taken from a man older than 75 with acute or convalescent COVID-19. CDR3 coding DNA: TGTGCCAGCAGTTTTTCGGCTAGCGGGAGTGCACACATGAAGGGTACGCAGTATTTT. Residues: CASSFSASGSAHMKGTQYF.